These 31 T cell receptor beta chains were all obtained from the same sample, sequenced in a study of neurological immune-mediated disorders. TCRdb passed the 5' RACE reads through MiXCR, listing each CDR3 protein once. The sample holds approximately 40,000 distinct CDR3 sequences; 13% to 15% are singletons and the top ten take under 4.5%. The sequencing input was CD4+ T cells from blood. Receptor source: an older woman with HTLV-1-associated myelopathy (HAM/TSP).

This clonotype was counted many times. The chain combines TRBV27 with TRBJ2-2, with 7 bases lining up with TRBD1. Germline V gives CDR1 MNHEY, CDR2 SMNVEV (reference sequence). The CDR3 is 17 amino acids. V lost 5 bases and J lost 4; bases outside the gene matches: 13. CDR3 sequence: CASSRDPGQRITGELFF. CDR3 bases: TGTGCCAGCAGTAGAGACCCGGGACAGAGGATCACCGGGGAGCTGTTTTTT.

This clonotype has ten or more counts. The gene calls are TRBV20-1 and TRBJ1-1, with 9 bases matching TRBD1. V trimming: 3 bases; J trimming: 4 bases; junction bases outside the gene matches: 6. In germline, CDR1 is DFQATT, CDR2 SNEGSKA (reference sequence). The CDR3 spans 14 residues. In DNA, the CDR3 is TGCAGTGCTAGGGGGACAGGGAGAGTCACTGAAGCTTTCTTT. Protein: CSARGTGRVTEAFF.

This clonotype was observed at least ten times. The chain uses TRBV6-6 and TRBJ2-7; D is uncertain. V lost 1 base to trimming and J lost 0 bases, with 4 bases between them. CDR3 length equals 13 residues. Germline V gene sequence: CDR1 MNHNY, CDR2 SVGAGI (reference sequence). CDR3 sequence: CASSYFSSYEQYF. In DNA, the CDR3 is TGTGCCAGCAGTTACTTCAGCTCCTACGAGCAGTACTTC.

This clonotype was counted many times. This chain connects TRBV4-1 to TRBJ1-2; weak D call: TRBD1 (5 bases). Germline V CDR1 and CDR2: MGHRA, YSYEKL. V shed 1 base and J shed 6 bases, with 6 bases lying between them. The CDR3 has 12 amino acids. CDR3 protein: CASSQVRDGYTF. CDR3 DNA sequence: TGCGCCAGCAGCCAAGTCAGGGATGGCTACACCTTC.

The J gene is TRBJ2-3, the V gene TRBV5-1, with D perhaps TRBD1 (6 bases). The germline V gene has CDR1 SGHRS and CDR2 YFSETQ. V shed 2 bases and J shed 13 bases, with 26 bases lying between them. The CDR3 covers 16 residues. This chain's CDR3 is CASSLNRGGFGDMKYF. CDR3 DNA: TGCGCCAGCAGCTTAAATAGAGGGGGTTTTGGAGATATGAAGTATTTT.

This clonotype appeared many times. The chain has TRBV6-6 and TRBJ1-5; 7 bases match TRBD1. This CDR3 has 17 amino acids. The V gene's germline CDR1 is MNHNY and CDR2 SVGAGI (reference sequence). V shed 1 base, J shed 0 bases, and the junction held 6 bases outside the gene matches. CDR3: CASSYLGTANSNQPQHF. The CDR3 DNA reads TGTGCCAGCAGTTACTTGGGGACAGCTAATAGCAATCAGCCCCAGCATTTT.

At least ten counts were recorded for this clonotype. V gene TRBV20-1 combines with J gene TRBJ1-2; maybe TRBD1 (6 bases). Trimming shortened V by 1 base and J by 5 bases, and 17 bases separated the two germline ends. Germline V lookup: CDR1 DFQATT, CDR2 SNEGSKA (reference sequence). The CDR3 is made up of 15 amino acids. In DNA, the CDR3 is TGCAGTGCTAGAGGAGAAACAGGGCGGGGATATGGCTACACCTTC. Amino acids: CSARGETGRGYGYTF.

This rearrangement joins TRBV28 to TRBJ1-6; 12 bases map to TRBD1. This CDR3 is 16 amino acids long. The trim removed 10 bases at V and 6 bases at J, leaving 10 bases unmatched. Per the germline V gene, CDR1 is MDHEN and CDR2 is SYDVKM. Here the CDR3 reads CATRDRGQGINSPLHF. As DNA, the CDR3 is TGTGCCACACGGGACAGGGGGCAAGGAATTAATTCACCCCTCCACTTT.

This clonotype was detected many times. The rearrangement joins TRBV10-1 to TRBJ2-1, with 8 bases fitting TRBD1. Germline V lookup: CDR1 WNHNN, CDR2 SYGVQD (reference sequence). The CDR3 is 13 residues long. V lost 7 bases and J lost 10; bases outside the gene matches: 9. The CDR3 loop reads CASKGQGESEQFF. The DNA for the CDR3 is TGCGCCAGCAAAGGACAGGGTGAATCGGAGCAGTTCTTC.

This clonotype was seen repeatedly, ten times or more. The rearrangement uses TRBV7-2 and TRBJ1-6; no reliable D call. CDR3 length equals 11 residues. The V gene lost 5 bases and the J gene lost 7 bases, with 3 bases spanning the gap. Looked up from germline, CDR1 is SGHTA and CDR2 is FQGNSA. CDR3 DNA: TGTGCCAGCAGCGCAAATTCACCCCTCCACTTT. Protein product: CASSANSPLHF.

This clonotype appeared many times. This chain joins TRBV18 and TRBJ2-7; 10 bases align to TRBD1. Unmatched junction bases numbered 7, after V lost 4 bases and J lost 4 bases. CDR3 length: 15 amino acids. CDR1 and CDR2 (germline): KGHSH, LQKENI. The CDR3 nucleotides read TGTGCCAGCTCACGTGGACAGGGGGGCCTATACGAGCAGTACTTC. This codes for CASSRGQGGLYEQYF.

This clonotype was recorded many times. CDR3 in DNA: TGTGCCAGCCGGGACGGACTAAGCTCTGGAAACACCATATATTTT. It specifies CASRDGLSSGNTIYF. The V and J genes are TRBV19 and TRBJ1-3; maybe TRBD1 (5 bases). CDR1 and CDR2 (germline): LNHDA, SQIVND (reference sequence). V lost 9 bases and J 0 bases, leaving 15 bases between the germline ends. The CDR3 extends over 15 amino acids.

Many counts were recorded for this clonotype. This chain uses TRBV4-1 with TRBJ2-5, with D possibly being TRBD2 (5 bases). The germline V gene has CDR1 MGHRA and CDR2 YSYEKL. CDR3 length: 14 residues. With 6 bases removed from V and 4 bases from J, the gap between germline ends came to 15 bases. CDR3 region: CASSFVWESETQYF. DNA of the CDR3: TGCGCCAGCAGTTTCGTGTGGGAGTCAGAGACCCAGTACTTC.

Notes on this clonotype: One end of the junction fails to match germline, which may point to a read error. The chain is built from TRBV7-7 and TRBJ2-7; D is unresolved. Germline loops: CDR1 SSHAT, CDR2 FNYEAQ (reference sequence). This CDR3 is 13 amino acids long. CDR3 DNA: TGTGCCAGAAGCTTGGATCGCGACCACGAGAAGTACTTC. Translated: CARSLDRDHEKYF. Complete variable domain (other parts from reference TRBV7-7 and TRBJ2-7): GAGVSQSPRYKVTKRGQDVTLRCDPISSHATLYWYQQALGQGPEFLTYFNYEAQPDKSGLPSDRFSAERPEGSISTLTIQRTEQRDSAMYRCARSLDRDHEKYFGPGTRLTVT.

This clonotype was recorded many times. The chain has TRBV2 and TRBJ2-7; no clear D gene. V lost 10 bases to trimming and J lost 6 bases, with 16 bases between them. Germline lookup yields CDR1 SNHLY and CDR2 FYNNEI. CDR3 size: 12 residues. The CDR3 spells CATHREGVEQYF. The CDR3 bases are TGTGCCACCCACCGCGAAGGTGTCGAGCAGTACTTC.

This clonotype has ten or more counts. The junction departs from the called germline gene at one end, perhaps through a read error. V and J are TRBV5-6 and TRBJ1-6; TRBD1 matches at 8 bases. The V gene's germline CDR1 is SGHDT and CDR2 YYEEEE. The CDR3 loop spans 13 amino acids. Written as DNA, the CDR3 is TGTGCCAGCAACGGACAGGGAAATTCACACCTCCACTTT. Its protein product is CASNGQGNSHLHF.

The chain carries TRBV9 and TRBJ2-3; D gene unclear. Trimming shortened V by 4 bases and J by 4 bases, and 22 bases separated the two germline ends. The germline V gene has CDR1 SGDLS and CDR2 YYNGEE. The CDR3 is made up of 17 amino acids. CDR3 loop: CASSNPYSLSNADTQYF. The CDR3 bases are TGTGCCAGCAGCAATCCGTATAGTCTCAGTAACGCAGATACGCAGTATTTT. Using reference TRBV9 and TRBJ2-3 for the parts outside the CDR3, the full variable domain is DSGVTQTPKHLITATGQRVTLRCSPRSGDLSVYWYQQSLDQGLQFLIQYYNGEERAKGNILERFSAQQFPDLHSELNLSSLELGDSALYFCASSNPYSLSNADTQYFGPGTRLTVL.

This clonotype was counted ten times or more. The V and J genes are TRBV5-6 and TRBJ2-7; no definite D call. Trimming cost V 2 bases and J 0 bases, with 9 bases left between them. This CDR3 is 14 amino acids long. Looked up from germline, CDR1 is SGHDT and CDR2 is YYEEEE. This CDR3 reads CASSFGAGSYEQYF. CDR3 sequence (DNA): TGTGCCAGCAGCTTCGGTGCAGGCTCCTACGAGCAGTACTTC.

V usage is TRBV5-1 and J usage is TRBJ2-5; D unresolved. Germline V CDR1 and CDR2: SGHRS, YFSETQ. This CDR3 contains 12 residues. V lost 7 bases to trimming and J lost 5 bases, with 12 bases between them. CDR3: CASRLGRETQYF. CDR3 bases: TGCGCCAGCCGACTTGGTCGGGAGACCCAGTACTTC.

This clonotype has ten or more counts. The CDR3 DNA follows: TGCGCCAGCAGCCTTACAATAGGGCGGGGACGGCAAGGCACTGAAGCTTTCTTT. This gives the protein CASSLTIGRGRQGTEAFF. This chain links TRBV5-1 with TRBJ1-1; D perhaps matches TRBD1 (5 bases). The CDR3 contains 18 residues. V was trimmed by 4 bases and J by 4 bases, leaving 26 bases between them. CDR1 SGHRS and CDR2 YFSETQ come from the germline V gene.

This clonotype was counted at least ten times. This chain connects TRBV20-1 to TRBJ2-3, with 8 bases aligning to TRBD2. CDR1 and CDR2 (germline): DFQATT, SNEGSKA (reference sequence). Losses at the gene ends were 4 bases for V and 4 bases for J; bases not matched to a gene: 7. CDR3 size: 14 residues. The CDR3 region has the DNA TGCAGTGCTAATACGGGACTAGATCCAGATACGCAGTATTTT. Translated: CSANTGLDPDTQYF.

This clonotype was picked up many times. The genes are TRBV5-6 and TRBJ2-7; D may be TRBD2 (5 bases). The CDR3 loop spans 15 amino acids. V was pared by 4 bases and J by 4 bases, with 18 bases between. Germline lookup yields CDR1 SGHDT and CDR2 YYEEEE. The CDR3 nucleotides are TGTGCCAGCAGCCCTTTGGGTAGCGCGTTTTACGAGCAGTACTTC. Its protein product is CASSPLGSAFYEQYF. The whole variable domain, filled in from reference TRBV5-6 and TRBJ2-7, reads DAGVTQSPTHLIKTRGQQVTLRCSPKSGHDTVSWYQQALGQGPQFIFQYYEEEERQRGNFPDRFSGHQFPNYSSELNVNALLLGDSALYLCASSPLGSAFYEQYFGPGTRLTVT.

This clonotype was recorded many times. This sequence joins TRBV20-1 and TRBJ2-6, with 7 bases fitting TRBD1. J gave up 3 bases and V 7 bases, and 9 bases lay outside the gene matches. Germline V lookup: CDR1 DFQATT, CDR2 SNEGSKA (reference sequence). This CDR3 has 15 amino acids. CDR3 nucleotide sequence: TGCAGTGGAGTACGACAGGGTTATGGGGCCAACGTCCTGACTTTC. Translated, it gives CSGVRQGYGANVLTF.

The chain joins TRBV20-1 to TRBJ1-5; 7 nucleotides agree with TRBD1. This CDR3 contains 13 residues. The germline V gene encodes CDR1 DFQATT and CDR2 SNEGSKA (reference sequence). The J segment lost 7 bases and the V segment lost 7 bases, leaving 10 bases of the junction unmatched. The CDR3 region is CSVNVRGKQPQHF. The CDR3 DNA reads as TGCAGTGTTAACGTCAGGGGGAAGCAGCCCCAGCATTTT.

Ten or more counts support this clonotype. CDR3 residues: CASSSYWGTQYF. The CDR3 DNA is TGTGCCAGCAGCTCCTACTGGGGTACCCAGTACTTC. V and J are TRBV5-6 and TRBJ2-5; D remains unclear. Trimming left V 3 bases short and J 8 bases short, with 11 bases between. The CDR3 sequence is 12 residues long. The germline CDR1 and CDR2 sequences are SGHDT and YYEEEE.

In its sample, this clonotype was seen many times. The rearrangement uses TRBV20-1 and TRBJ1-2, with no clear D. The V end was cut by 6 bases, the J end by 4 bases, with 12 bases between. The CDR3 consists of 12 residues. The germline CDR1 and CDR2 sequences are DFQATT and SNEGSKA (reference sequence). CDR3 protein: CSAPATAYGYTF. CDR3 nucleotide sequence: TGCAGTGCCCCCGCCACAGCCTATGGCTACACCTTC.

This clonotype has ten or more counts. The V call is TRBV21-1, the J call TRBJ2-3. TRBV21-1 is assigned pseudogene status. CDR3 length: 10 amino acids. This chain's CDR3 is CASRGDTQYF. The DNA of the CDR3 is TGTGCCAGCAGGGGAGATACGCAGTATTTT.

This clonotype was found many times. V and J are TRBV7-2 and TRBJ2-7, with 10 bases identical to TRBD2. The ends lost 0 bases at V and 3 bases at J; junction bases unmatched: 5. The CDR3 totals 16 residues. Germline CDR1 is SGHTA and CDR2 is FQGNSA. CDR3 in amino acids: CASSLAAGLAVYEQYF. The CDR3 DNA sequence: TGTGCCAGCAGCTTAGCGGCTGGACTAGCGGTCTACGAGCAGTACTTC.

This clonotype came up many times. V gene TRBV20-1 combines with J gene TRBJ1-1, with a weak D call TRBD1 (6 bases). Germline CDR1 DFQATT, CDR2 SNEGSKA (reference sequence). The CDR3 runs to 17 residues. V dropped 0 bases and J dropped 0 bases, with 17 bases sitting between them. Here the CDR3 reads CSARDPGGGRVNTEAFF. CDR3 DNA sequence: TGCAGTGCTAGAGATCCCGGGGGGGGGCGCGTGAACACTGAAGCTTTCTTT.

The CDR3 sequence: CARTEDQGNRRDRTPCTGELFF. The CDR3 DNA is TGTGCCAGAACAGAGGATCAGGGCAACAGACGGGACAGAACCCCTTGCACCGGGGAGCTGTTTTTT. The chain couples TRBV5-3 to TRBJ2-2; TRBD1 matches 7 bases. TRBV5-3 is an open reading frame whose function is uncertain. The junction had 30 bases not matched to a gene; V was cut back by 6 bases and J by 4 bases. The CDR3 spans 22 residues.

This clonotype was counted many times. The chain combines TRBV5-4 with TRBJ1-2; 7 positions match TRBD1. J lost 4 bases, V lost 3 bases, and 3 bases had no gene match. CDR3 length equals 13 residues. CDR1 SGHNT and CDR2 YYREEE come from the germline V gene (reference sequence). CDR3 DNA: TGTGCCAGCAGCTGGGACAGCCTCTATGGCTACACCTTC. It specifies CASSWDSLYGYTF.